This T cell receptor beta chain was recorded in a study of CD8 T cells in Susac syndrome. With random hexamers, reverse transcription was performed on about 0.5 to 1 ug of RNA. TCRdb re-called the immunoSEQ multiplex PCR reads with MiXCR, one entry per CDR3 protein. The repertoire has about 130,000 distinct CDR3 sequences, nearly 95% of them found once; the top ten carry around 0.12%. The CDR3 is made up of 14 amino acids. The V end lost 8 bases, the J end lost 0 bases, and 12 bases lay between the germline ends. This sequence joins TRBV12-3 or TRBV12-4 and TRBJ2-3; weak D call: TRBD2 (5 bases). The TCR originated in a human donor in good health. Specimen: CD4+ T cells from PBMCs. CDR3 region: CASAPAASTDTQYF. CDR3 bases: TGTGCCAGCGCTCCAGCGGCTAGCACAGATACGCAGTATTTT.